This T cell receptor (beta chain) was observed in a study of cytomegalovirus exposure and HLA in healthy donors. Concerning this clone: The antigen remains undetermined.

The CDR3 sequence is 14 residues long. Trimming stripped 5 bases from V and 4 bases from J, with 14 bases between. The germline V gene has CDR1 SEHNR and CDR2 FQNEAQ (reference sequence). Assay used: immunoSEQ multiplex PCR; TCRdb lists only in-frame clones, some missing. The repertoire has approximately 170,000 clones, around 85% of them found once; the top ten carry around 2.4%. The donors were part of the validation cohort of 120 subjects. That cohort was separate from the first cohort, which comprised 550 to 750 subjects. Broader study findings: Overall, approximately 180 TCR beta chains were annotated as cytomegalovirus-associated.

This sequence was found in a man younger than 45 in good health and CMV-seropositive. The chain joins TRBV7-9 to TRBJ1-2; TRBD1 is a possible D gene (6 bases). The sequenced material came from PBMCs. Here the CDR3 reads CASSARGRAYGYTF. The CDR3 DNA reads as TGTGCCAGCAGCGCCAGGGGCAGGGCCTATGGCTACACCTTC. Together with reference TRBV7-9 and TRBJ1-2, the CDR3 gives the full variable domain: DTGVSQNPRHKITKRGQNVTFRCDPISEHNRLYWYRQTLGQGPEFLTYFQNEAQLEKSRLLSDRFSAERPKGSFSTLEIQRTEQGDSAMYLCASSARGRAYGYTFGSGTRLTVV.